These T cell receptor beta chains were read from a single sample in a study of OX40 agonist ivuxolimab in advanced cancers. Libraries were prepared by immunoSEQ multiplex PCR; TCRdb keeps only in-frame clonotypes and omits some of them. The sample includes 50,000 to 65,000 clones, roughly 89% of them seen just once. The source material was CD4+ or CD8+ T cells sorted from blood, sampled in a trial of the OX40 agonist ivuxolimab. The receptor source for this set is an adult with an advanced solid tumor such as melanoma, head and neck, liver or kidney cancer. Both conserved end residues are part of each CDR3. The D gene is left open where the match is weak. Size tells how often a clone was seen (once, few, many) or the class of an expanded clone, and some rows leave it out.

abundance	v_gene	j_gene	d_gene	len	CDR3aa	CDR3nt
.	TRBV27	TRBJ2-7	TRBD1	13	CASGSDRFDEQYF	TGTGCCAGCGGATCGGACAGGTTTGACGAGCAGTACTTC
.	TRBV11-2	TRBJ2-1	.	12	CASSLELSEQFF	TGTGCCAGCAGCTTAGAATTATCGGAGCAGTTCTTC
.	TRBV20-1	TRBJ2-1	.	11	CSARGGNEQFF	TGCAGTGCTAGAGGAGGAAATGAGCAGTTCTTC
.	TRBV7-6	TRBJ2-7	.	12	CASSLVVHEQYF	TGTGCCAGCAGCTTAGTCGTCCACGAGCAGTACTTC
.	TRBV27	TRBJ2-7	TRBD1	18	CASSPPTGTGGDPYEQYF	TGTGCCAGCAGTCCCCCAACCGGGACAGGGGGCGACCCCTACGAGCAGTACTTC
.	TRBV5-4	TRBJ1-2	.	14	CASSPGTVSYGYTF	TGTGCCAGCAGCCCTGGGACGGTCTCCTATGGCTACACCTTC
few	TRBV4-1	TRBJ1-2	TRBD1	13	CASSNPGQFGYTF	TGCGCCAGCAGCAACCCGGGACAGTTTGGCTACACCTTC
.	TRBV6-6	TRBJ1-1	.	15	CASSLQGAMNTEAFF	TGTGCCAGCAGTTTACAGGGAGCTATGAACACTGAAGCTTTCTTT
.	TRBV5-1	TRBJ2-7	.	11	CASSLYYEQYF	TGCGCCAGCAGCCTATACTACGAGCAGTACTTC
.	TRBV28	TRBJ2-3	.	13	CALSEASTDTQYF	TGTGCCCTCAGTGAGGCAAGCACAGATACGCAGTATTTT
.	TRBV7-8	TRBJ2-5	TRBD2	15	CASSPLAGEGETQYF	TGTGCCAGCAGCCCGCTAGCGGGAGAAGGGGAGACCCAGTACTTC
.	TRBV29-1	TRBJ2-2	TRBD1	14	CSAPGQTNTGELFF	TGCAGCGCCCCGGGACAGACGAACACCGGGGAGCTGTTTTTT
.	TRBV19	TRBJ2-1	.	13	CASTLGRGNEQFF	TGTGCCAGTACCTTGGGGAGGGGGAATGAGCAGTTCTTC
.	TRBV5-8	TRBJ2-3	.	17	CASTETLGLHTRDTQYF	TGTGCCAGCACCGAAACCTTGGGTTTACACACACGAGATACGCAGTATTTT
once	TRBV5-4	TRBJ2-2	.	17	CASSLSVGGPPPGELFF	TGTGCCAGCAGCTTGTCAGTTGGGGGACCGCCGCCCGGGGAGCTGTTTTTT
.	TRBV19	TRBJ2-2	.	19	CASRGWGVVGNQDTGELFF	TGTGCCAGTAGGGGATGGGGAGTCGTCGGGAACCAAGACACCGGGGAGCTGTTTTTT
.	TRBV2	TRBJ1-6	.	15	CDRLPGSSYNSPLHF	TGTGATAGACTTCCAGGGAGCTCCTATAATTCACCCCTCCACTTT
.	TRBV29-1	TRBJ1-2	.	12	CSVEFGSRGYTF	TGCAGCGTTGAATTCGGTTCACGTGGCTACACCTTC
.	TRBV5-8	TRBJ2-1	TRBD1	16	CASRPGDRGIKNEQFF	TGTGCCAGCAGACCAGGGGACAGGGGGATTAAGAATGAGCAGTTCTTC
.	TRBV7-8	TRBJ2-3	.	17	CASSLTPGQGGADTQYF	TGTGCCAGCAGCTTAACCCCCGGACAGGGAGGGGCAGATACGCAGTATTTT
.	TRBV11-2	TRBJ2-7	TRBD2	18	CASSLLGTSGKFSYEQYF	TGTGCCAGCAGCTTACTGGGGACTAGCGGGAAATTCTCCTACGAGCAGTACTTC
once	TRBV7-2	TRBJ1-2	TRBD1	16	CASSSEPWDSLYGYTF	TGTGCCAGCAGCTCGGAGCCCTGGGACAGTCTCTATGGCTACACCTTC
.	TRBV7-8	TRBJ1-5	.	16	CASSHLPGGRIQPQHF	TGTGCCAGCAGCCACCTACCCGGGGGAAGGATTCAGCCCCAGCATTTT
.	TRBV28	TRBJ2-7	TRBD2	14	CASSFGLAGGEQYF	TGTGCCAGCAGTTTCGGACTAGCGGGAGGCGAGCAGTACTTC
.	TRBV7-3	TRBJ1-1	.	13	CASSLGQSGEAFF	TGTGCCAGCAGCTTAGGACAGAGTGGTGAAGCTTTCTTT
.	TRBV7-2	TRBJ1-4	.	15	CASSWTGGEGEKLFF	TGTGCCAGCAGCTGGACGGGCGGGGAAGGTGAAAAACTGTTTTTT
.	TRBV9	TRBJ2-7	.	15	CASSVGGSSNYEQYF	TGTGCCAGCAGCGTAGGGGGATCGTCAAACTACGAGCAGTACTTC
.	TRBV19	TRBJ2-2	.	12	CASAAGPGELFF	TGTGCCAGCGCCGCGGGACCCGGGGAGCTGTTTTTT
.	TRBV27	TRBJ2-5	.	15	CASSLSTRWQETQYF	TGTGCCAGCAGTTTATCGACTAGGTGGCAAGAGACCCAGTACTTC
.	TRBV19	TRBJ2-2	TRBD1	13	CASFGQGSGELFF	TGTGCCAGTTTCGGACAGGGGAGCGGGGAGCTGTTTTTT
.	TRBV19	TRBJ1-2	.	16	CASSIDLAGANYGYTF	TGTGCCAGTAGTATAGATCTGGCCGGGGCAAACTATGGCTACACCTTC
.	TRBV25-1	TRBJ1-1	.	13	CASGAAGNTEAFF	TGTGCCAGCGGAGCGGCAGGGAACACTGAAGCTTTCTTT
.	TRBV27	TRBJ2-7	TRBD1	15	CASSYEGQGAYEQYF	TGTGCCAGCAGTTATGAAGGACAGGGGGCCTACGAGCAGTACTTC
.	TRBV4-2	TRBJ2-1	TRBD2	13	CASSQGDYGEQFF	TGTGCCAGCAGCCAAGGGGACTATGGTGAGCAGTTCTTC
.	TRBV9	TRBJ1-5	.	15	CASSVAGDGYQPQHF	TGTGCCAGCAGCGTAGCAGGGGACGGCTATCAGCCCCAGCATTTT